Each of the 20 T cell receptor beta chains below was sequenced from the same sample in a study of blood T cell repertoires in COVID-19 (dated by TCRdb to about 2020). The library was built by means of the immunoSEQ multiplex PCR assay. TCRdb stores this immuneACCESS table with in-frame sequences only. Part of the clones is absent; in the studies checked, under half of the shortfall reflects unresolved V genes, and no reason is known for the rest. Across this sample there are roughly 10,000 clones, with almost 90% seen only once. The ten largest make up about 9.4% of the sample. The specimen was peripheral blood. These receptors were collected from a human donor in a cohort sampled during active COVID-19.

This clone has more than one count but fewer than ten. The J gene is TRBJ2-2, the V gene TRBV6-1, with D possibly TRBD1 on 6 matching bases. Trimming took off 3 bases at V and 7 bases at J, with 12 bases between the two ends. The V gene's germline CDR1 is MNHNS and CDR2 SASEGT. The CDR3 runs to 14 residues. The CDR3 protein is CASSDLQGFGELFF. CDR3 DNA sequence: TGTGCCAGCAGTGACCTACAGGGATTCGGGGAGCTGTTTTTT.

The V and J genes are TRBV15 and TRBJ2-5; D may be TRBD1 (5 bases). CDR3 length: 13 residues. CDR1 and CDR2 (germline): LNHNV, YYDKDF (reference sequence). Between the trimmed V and J ends, which lost 4 bases and 5 bases, there was a span of 11 bases. The CDR3 spells CATSIGDLETQYF. The CDR3 DNA sequence: TGTGCCACCAGCATAGGGGATCTGGAGACCCAGTACTTC.

V usage is TRBV27 and J usage is TRBJ1-6, with 11 bases fitting TRBD1. Germline CDR1 and CDR2: MNHEY and SMNVEV (reference sequence). V lost 5 bases to trimming and J lost 13 bases; unmatched junction nucleotides: 7. This CDR3 comprises 14 residues. CDR3 protein: CASSTGTGGSPLHF. DNA of the CDR3: TGTGCCAGCAGTACCGGGACAGGGGGTTCCCCCCTCCACTTT.

The V call is TRBV5-4, the J call TRBJ1-4; D unresolved. Trimming removed 0 bases from V and 4 bases from J, with 13 bases in between. CDR3 size: 16 residues. The germline CDR1 and CDR2 sequences are SGHNT and YYREEE (reference sequence). CDR3 region: CASSLAGVSLNEKLFF. The CDR3 nucleotides read TGTGCCAGCAGCTTGGCCGGGGTCAGCCTTAATGAAAAACTGTTTTTT.

This chain links TRBV9 with TRBJ1-1; D uncertain. Germline CDR1 and CDR2: SGDLS and YYNGEE. The CDR3 sequence is 15 residues long. V was pared by 4 bases and J by 2 bases, with 15 bases between. CDR3 in DNA: TGTGCCAGCAGCTACCAACCTGAGGCCAACACTGAAGCTTTCTTT. This encodes CASSYQPEANTEAFF.

The rearrangement links TRBV10-3 to TRBJ1-5, with 8 bases fitting TRBD1. V lost 0 bases to trimming and J lost 7 bases; unmatched junction nucleotides: 5. Germline loops: CDR1 ENHRY, CDR2 SYGVKD. The CDR3 totals 15 residues. The CDR3 nucleotides read TGTGCCATCAGTGAGTCGGCAGGGGGCTTACAGCCCCAGCATTTT. It specifies CAISESAGGLQPQHF.

This chain connects TRBV5-1 to TRBJ1-2, with D possibly matching TRBD1 (5 bases). This CDR3 is built from 14 residues. Looked up from germline, CDR1 is SGHRS and CDR2 is YFSETQ. Trimming pared 0 bases from V and 8 bases from J, leaving 14 bases between. The CDR3 nucleotides are TGCGCCAGCAGCTTGGCCGCGGGGGTTCAGGGCTACACCTTC. Translating it yields CASSLAAGVQGYTF.

The gene calls are TRBV6-5 and TRBJ1-1, with D possibly matching TRBD1 (5 bases). Germline loops: CDR1 MNHEY, CDR2 SVGAGI. The V and J ends lost 3 bases and 3 bases respectively, with 14 bases between them. The CDR3 runs 15 residues. The chain's CDR3 is CASSYMRGKYTEAFF. For the CDR3, the DNA is TGTGCCAGCAGTTATATGCGGGGGAAGTACACTGAAGCTTTCTTT.

The genes are TRBV6-2 or TRBV6-3 and TRBJ2-7, with D possibly TRBD2 on 5 matching bases. The ends were cut back, 6 bases at V and 1 base at J, with 10 bases in the middle. The CDR3 consists of 13 residues. CDR1 MNHEY and CDR2 SVGEGT come from the germline V gene. Written as DNA, the CDR3 is TGTGCCAGCAGCCCACGGGGTTCCTACGAGCAGTACTTC. This codes for CASSPRGSYEQYF.

V gene TRBV28 combines with J gene TRBJ1-1; TRBD1 agrees at 9 bases. The CDR3 runs to 14 residues. CDR1 is MDHEN, CDR2 SYDVKM, per germline. V shed 8 bases and J 4 bases; nucleotides not matched to a gene: 8. The CDR3 protein is CASLNRGLGTEAFF. DNA for the CDR3: TGTGCCAGCCTCAACAGGGGGCTAGGCACTGAAGCTTTCTTT.

The table lists this clone with a count of one. The chain has TRBV6-2 or TRBV6-3 and TRBJ2-5, with 9 bases matching TRBD2. The V gene end was trimmed by 0 bases and the J gene end by 1 base; junction bases not matched to a gene: 6. The CDR3 sequence is 17 residues long. Germline V gene data show CDR1 as MNHEY and CDR2 as SVGEGT. The chain's CDR3 is CASSYSRAGGSQETQYF. The DNA for the CDR3 is TGTGCCAGCAGTTACTCGAGAGCGGGGGGATCCCAAGAGACCCAGTACTTC.

This rearrangement joins TRBV27 to TRBJ2-1; D remains ambiguous. The length of the CDR3 is 13 residues. V was clipped by 2 bases and J by 8 bases, with 10 bases between them. Germline V CDR1 and CDR2: MNHEY, SMNVEV (reference sequence). The CDR3 protein is CASSLVWRDEQFF. DNA for the CDR3: TGTGCCAGCAGTTTAGTGTGGAGAGATGAGCAGTTCTTC.

The chain employs TRBV20-1 and TRBJ1-1, with a weak D call TRBD1 (5 bases). The CDR3 runs 15 residues. In germline, CDR1 is DFQATT, CDR2 SNEGSKA (reference sequence). V lost 3 bases to trimming and J lost 1 base, with 15 bases between them. Written as DNA, the CDR3 is TGCAGTGCTAGTCCCGGCAGGGCATGGAACACTGAAGCTTTCTTT. As protein: CSASPGRAWNTEAFF.

This clone was recorded only once. The genes are TRBV6-5 and TRBJ1-1; 9 nucleotides line up with TRBD1. The CDR3 is 14 residues long. The V and J ends lost 4 bases and 5 bases, in that order; junction bases with no gene match: 5. Germline CDR1 MNHEY, CDR2 SVGAGI. The CDR3 protein is CASSSDRGGTEAFF. The CDR3 DNA is TGTGCCAGCAGTTCGGACAGGGGAGGAACTGAAGCTTTCTTT.

The rearrangement joins TRBV6-5 to TRBJ2-7; tentatively, D is TRBD2 (5 bases). Germline-derived CDR1 and CDR2 are MNHEY and SVGAGI. Trimming removed 1 base from V and 5 bases from J, with 18 bases in between. This CDR3 has 16 amino acids. CDR3 region: CASSYLGAAPRDEQYF. As DNA, the CDR3 is TGTGCCAGCAGTTACTTGGGAGCAGCCCCTCGGGACGAGCAGTACTTC.

The chain links TRBV2 to TRBJ1-2, with a possible D match to TRBD1 (6 bases). The CDR3 covers 14 residues. V was pared by 3 bases and J by 0 bases, with 8 bases between. Germline V gene data show CDR1 as SNHLY and CDR2 as FYNNEI. CDR3 nucleotides: TGTGCCAGCAGTGAGACAGGACCTAACTATGGCTACACCTTC. It yields the protein CASSETGPNYGYTF. Full variable domain (rest looked up from reference TRBV2 and TRBJ1-2): EPEVTQTPSHQVTQMGQEVILRCVPISNHLYFYWYRQILGQKVEFLVSFYNNEISEKSEIFDDQFSVERPDGSNFTLKIRSTKLEDSAMYFCASSETGPNYGYTFGSGTRLTVV.

The gene calls are TRBV24-1 and TRBJ2-3; 8 positions agree with TRBD1. The germline gives CDR1 KGHDR, CDR2 SFDVKD. CDR3 size: 15 residues. Unmatched junction bases numbered 7, after V lost 4 bases and J lost 5 bases. The CDR3 nucleotides read TGTGCCACCAGTGACCCCGGGACAGGCGTAGATACGCAGTATTTT. The encoded protein is CATSDPGTGVDTQYF.

Here the CDR3 reads CAWSEGTEETQYF. DNA of the CDR3: TGTGCCTGGAGTGAAGGGACAGAAGAGACCCAGTACTTC. The rearrangement links TRBV30 to TRBJ2-5, with 7 bases that match TRBD1. The V gene's germline CDR1 is GTSNPN and CDR2 SVGIG (reference sequence). The CDR3 extends over 13 amino acids. The J segment lost 3 bases and the V segment lost 1 base, leaving 2 bases of the junction unmatched.

The chain has TRBV30 and TRBJ2-5; D is possibly TRBD2 (6 bases). CDR3 length: 14 amino acids. V lost 5 bases, J lost 4 bases, and 17 bases lay in between. Per germline, CDR1 GTSNPN and CDR2 SVGIG (reference sequence). CDR3 in amino acids: CAWEEGGVAETQYF. Here the CDR3 DNA reads TGTGCCTGGGAAGAGGGCGGGGTGGCAGAGACCCAGTACTTC.

This chain uses TRBV24-1 with TRBJ2-2; D is undetermined. V lost 3 bases and J 8 bases, leaving 15 bases between the germline ends. The CDR3 totals 15 residues. CDR1 KGHDR and CDR2 SFDVKD come from the germline V gene. The DNA for the CDR3 is TGTGCCACCAGTGATACGTCCCCCCCGGTGGGGGAGCTGTTTTTT. Amino acid sequence: CATSDTSPPVGELFF.